This T cell receptor beta chain was sequenced during a study of cytomegalovirus exposure and HLA in healthy donors. The CDR3 runs to 12 residues. Trimming stripped 3 bases from V and 3 bases from J, with 6 bases between. Germline CDR1 and CDR2: ENHRY and SYGVKD. Comments on this clone: The antigen remains unidentified.

60 Vbeta and 13 Jbeta primers were used in PCR. Sequenced by immunoSEQ multiplex PCR; TCRdb stores in-frame clones only, minus some. The sample consists of about 160,000 clones, 70% to 80% of them appearing once. Study-level findings and limits: Beyond CMV serostatus, there was no information to go on about immune exposure.

The chain combines TRBV10-3 with TRBJ2-7; D is undetermined. This TCR was sampled from a man aged 30-40 years in good health and CMV-seronegative. Material: PBMCs. CDR3 loop: CAISDVDYEQYF. The CDR3 DNA reads TGTGCCATCAGTGACGTAGACTACGAGCAGTACTTC.